These T cell receptor beta chains were read from a single sample in a study of chemoradiotherapy in HPV16-positive cancers. The table came from immunoSEQ multiplex PCR; TCRdb's copy has only in-frame clones and leaves some out. Here the sample spans 5,500 to 6,500 clones, more than 80% being singletons. The sample was tumor tissue, taken from a patient who underwent chemoradiotherapy. The receptors originated from a human donor with HPV-associated anogenital cancer. CDR3s include the opening cysteine and the closing phenylalanine or tryptophan. The order of the fields is CDR3 DNA, CDR3 protein, D gene, J gene, V gene, clone size. A D gene is named only where the DNA matches it firmly. Where a row states a size, it is once, few, many or the class of an expanded clone; other rows omit it.

DNA: TGCAGCGTTGGTCCCTATACCGGGACAGGGGGCCCTAACACTGAAGCTTTCTTT; CDR3: CSVGPYTGTGGPNTEAFF; D: TRBD1; J: TRBJ1-1; V: TRBV29-1; size: few
DNA: TGCAGCGTTGATCAGGTCACAGGAGGAGGGAACTATGGCTACACCTTC; CDR3: CSVDQVTGGGNYGYTF; D: -; J: TRBJ1-2; V: TRBV29-1; size: -
DNA: TGTGCCACCCGAACGAGGACGAAGAACACCGGGGAGCTGTTTTTT; CDR3: CATRTRTKNTGELFF; D: -; J: TRBJ2-2; V: TRBV15; size: -
DNA: TGTGCCAGCAGCTCGGACAGGGGGTGGGAGACCCAGTACTTC; CDR3: CASSSDRGWETQYF; D: TRBD1; J: TRBJ2-5; V: TRBV7-2; size: -
DNA: TGTGCCAGCACAGCGGGGGGCTCCTACAATGAGCAGTTCTTC; CDR3: CASTAGGSYNEQFF; D: TRBD2; J: TRBJ2-1; V: TRBV27; size: -
DNA: TGTGCCAGCAGCTTTATGGGTACAGATACGCAGTATTTT; CDR3: CASSFMGTDTQYF; D: -; J: TRBJ2-3; V: TRBV7-9; size: once
DNA: TGTGCCAGCAGCTTAGCGACAGGGCGCTACGAGCAGTACTTC; CDR3: CASSLATGRYEQYF; D: TRBD1; J: TRBJ2-7; V: TRBV5-6; size: -
DNA: TGTGCCAGCAGTCTCACAGGGTTGACTGAAGCTTTCTTT; CDR3: CASSLTGLTEAFF; D: -; J: TRBJ1-1; V: TRBV27; size: -
DNA: TGCACCAGCAGCCACTATCGACAGGGGGAGCTGGGAGCTAGCGGTAAACACCGGGGAGCTGTTTTT; CDR3: CTSSHYRQGELGASGKHRGAVF; D: -; J: TRBJ2-2; V: TRBV1; size: -
DNA: TGTGCCAGCAGTTGGGGACAGGGACGGTATGAGCAGTTCTTC; CDR3: CASSWGQGRYEQFF; D: TRBD1; J: TRBJ2-1; V: TRBV6-5; size: -
DNA: TGTGCCAGCAGCCGTGGCGCAGCACCTAGCACAGATACGCAGTATTTT; CDR3: CASSRGAAPSTDTQYF; D: -; J: TRBJ2-3; V: TRBV11-2; size: -
DNA: TGTGCCAGCAGCTTAGAGGGAGATCAGCCCCAGCATTTT; CDR3: CASSLEGDQPQHF; D: -; J: TRBJ1-5; V: TRBV11-3; size: -
DNA: TGTGCCTGGAACTGGGGGGCAGATGGCTACACCTTC; CDR3: CAWNWGADGYTF; D: -; J: TRBJ1-2; V: TRBV30; size: few
DNA: TGTGCCAGCAGACCCAGGGTAGACACTGAAGCTTTCTTT; CDR3: CASRPRVDTEAFF; D: -; J: TRBJ1-1; V: TRBV6-1; size: -
DNA: TGTGCCAGCAGCCAAACTTGGTCCAGGAACATGAACACTGAAGCTTTCTTT; CDR3: CASSQTWSRNMNTEAFF; D: -; J: TRBJ1-1; V: TRBV11-2; size: -
DNA: TGTGCCAGCAGCATTGCCGGACACGAAGAGACCCAGTACTTC; CDR3: CASSIAGHEETQYF; D: -; J: TRBJ2-5; V: TRBV5-8; size: -
DNA: TGTGCCAGCAGCCGTGGCCTCTACAATGAGCAGTTCTTC; CDR3: CASSRGLYNEQFF; D: -; J: TRBJ2-1; V: TRBV14; size: -
DNA: TGTGCCAGTAGGGGCCGCACAGATACGCAGTATTTT; CDR3: CASRGRTDTQYF; D: -; J: TRBJ2-3; V: TRBV19; size: once
DNA: TGTGCCAGCAGAAAGACTAGCCGAGAGACCCAGTACTTC; CDR3: CASRKTSRETQYF; D: TRBD2; J: TRBJ2-5; V: TRBV6-1; size: -
DNA: TGTGCCAGCAGCGTAGACGGGAGTTTCAATGAGCAGTTCTTC; CDR3: CASSVDGSFNEQFF; D: -; J: TRBJ2-1; V: TRBV9; size: -
DNA: TGTGCCAGCTCCTCTGGGACTCTCCGCTACGAGCAGTACTTC; CDR3: CASSSGTLRYEQYF; D: -; J: TRBJ2-7; V: TRBV6-1; size: -
DNA: TGTGCCACCAGCGCCAATCGGGGGGTGGGAAATCAGCCCCAGCATTTT; CDR3: CATSANRGVGNQPQHF; D: -; J: TRBJ1-5; V: TRBV15; size: -
DNA: TGTGCCAGTAGTATAGCGTGGGCAGGGAGCTCCTACGAGCAGTACTTC; CDR3: CASSIAWAGSSYEQYF; D: -; J: TRBJ2-7; V: TRBV19; size: -
DNA: TGTGCCAGCAGTGTGTTTGAGGGTAATCAGCCCCAGCATTTT; CDR3: CASSVFEGNQPQHF; D: -; J: TRBJ1-5; V: TRBV6-1; size: -
DNA: TGTGCCAGCAGCCTCGCACCGGGACGTGTCGACAATGAGCAGTTCTTC; CDR3: CASSLAPGRVDNEQFF; D: -; J: TRBJ2-1; V: TRBV5-5; size: once
DNA: TGTGCCAGCAGCCTACTAACCTCCGGGACTAGCGGGATAGGCGATGAGCAGTTCTTC; CDR3: CASSLLTSGTSGIGDEQFF; D: TRBD2; J: TRBJ2-1; V: TRBV4-2; size: -
DNA: TGTGCCAGCAGCATACAAACTCTAGCGGGATGGGAGACCCAGTACTTC; CDR3: CASSIQTLAGWETQYF; D: TRBD2; J: TRBJ2-5; V: TRBV13; size: -
DNA: TGTGCCAGTAGTGATATTATTAATCAGCCCCAGCATTTT; CDR3: CASSDIINQPQHF; D: -; J: TRBJ1-5; V: TRBV19; size: -
DNA: TGCGCCAGCAGCCCGTGGGCTTCTAATGAAAAACTGTTTTTT; CDR3: CASSPWASNEKLFF; D: -; J: TRBJ1-4; V: TRBV5-1; size: few
DNA: TGCGCCAGCAGGGCATGGACGAACACTGAAGCTTTCTTT; CDR3: CASRAWTNTEAFF; D: -; J: TRBJ1-1; V: TRBV5-1; size: -
DNA: TGTGCCAGTAGTATAGGGCTGGCAGATACGCAGTATTTT; CDR3: CASSIGLADTQYF; D: -; J: TRBJ2-3; V: TRBV19; size: -
DNA: TGTGCCAGCAGCCCGTTGCCCCGACCAGGGAACTATGGCTACACCTTC; CDR3: CASSPLPRPGNYGYTF; D: -; J: TRBJ1-2; V: TRBV4-2; size: -
DNA: TGCAGCGTTGGGGGGGCGTTGGAGGAGCAGTTCTTC; CDR3: CSVGGALEEQFF; D: -; J: TRBJ2-1; V: TRBV29-1; size: -
DNA: TGTGCCAGCAGCCCCTTAAGCGGCGACTACAATGAGCAGTTCTTC; CDR3: CASSPLSGDYNEQFF; D: -; J: TRBJ2-1; V: TRBV27; size: -
DNA: TGCGCCAGCAGCGAACCAAGTCATGGCTACACCTTC; CDR3: CASSEPSHGYTF; D: -; J: TRBJ1-2; V: TRBV5-1; size: -
DNA: TGTGCCAGCAGCACTTCCGGGGATCAGCCCCAGCATTTT; CDR3: CASSTSGDQPQHF; D: -; J: TRBJ1-5; V: TRBV6-5; size: few
DNA: TGTGCCAGCCGGGAATCGGAGACCCAGTACTTC; CDR3: CASRESETQYF; D: -; J: TRBJ2-5; V: TRBV11-1; size: -
DNA: TGTGCCTGGAGGGTCCCATTGGGATTGAACACTGAAGCTTTCTTT; CDR3: CAWRVPLGLNTEAFF; D: -; J: TRBJ1-1; V: TRBV30; size: -
DNA: TGTGCCAGTAGTCCACTGGATCCTCCCCCGGGGCGGCAGTACTTC; CDR3: CASSPLDPPPGRQYF; D: -; J: TRBJ2-7; V: TRBV19; size: -
DNA: TGTGCCAGCAGTAACCCGAGGGGGGGCTATTCTGGGGCCAACGTCCTGACTTTC; CDR3: CASSNPRGGYSGANVLTF; D: -; J: TRBJ2-6; V: TRBV27; size: -
DNA: TGTGCCAGCAGCCAAGTCGGGACAGTTTATGAAAAACTGTTTTTT; CDR3: CASSQVGTVYEKLFF; D: TRBD1; J: TRBJ1-4; V: TRBV14; size: -
DNA: TGTGCCAGCAGCGTAAGCGGCAGCGGCTACACCTTC; CDR3: CASSVSGSGYTF; D: -; J: TRBJ1-2; V: TRBV9; size: -
DNA: TGTGCCAGCAGTTTTAGCAATGAGCAGTTCTTC; CDR3: CASSFSNEQFF; D: -; J: TRBJ2-1; V: TRBV27; size: -
DNA: TGTGCCAGCAGTTTTCCCGACTTCCCAATCCCCATGAACACTGAAGCTTTCTTT; CDR3: CASSFPDFPIPMNTEAFF; D: -; J: TRBJ1-1; V: TRBV27; size: -
DNA: TGTGCCAGCAGGAGTTCTTACAATCAGCCCCAGCATTTT; CDR3: CASRSSYNQPQHF; D: -; J: TRBJ1-5; V: TRBV28; size: -
DNA: TGTGCCTGGAGAGAGAGTTGGGGGAGCAATCAGCCCCAGCATTTT; CDR3: CAWRESWGSNQPQHF; D: -; J: TRBJ1-5; V: TRBV30; size: -
DNA: TGTGCCAGTAGTCCAGCGGGGGGGGTGAACACTGAAGCTTTCTTT; CDR3: CASSPAGGVNTEAFF; D: -; J: TRBJ1-1; V: TRBV19; size: -
DNA: TGTGCCAGCAGCTTAGCGGCGGGAACTACATTGGATGAGCAGTTCTTC; CDR3: CASSLAAGTTLDEQFF; D: -; J: TRBJ2-1; V: TRBV7-9; size: once
DNA: TGTGCCAGCAGTTTTAACAGGGGCTATGGCTACACCTTC; CDR3: CASSFNRGYGYTF; D: TRBD1; J: TRBJ1-2; V: TRBV27; size: -
DNA: TGTGCCAGCAGCAAAGCAGCTTTTTTAGGACCTAAATCAGATACGCAGTATTTT; CDR3: CASSKAAFLGPKSDTQYF; D: -; J: TRBJ2-3; V: TRBV21-1; size: -
DNA: TGCGCCAGCAGCCAAGAGAGGGACCAGCCCCAGCATTTT; CDR3: CASSQERDQPQHF; D: -; J: TRBJ1-5; V: TRBV4-1; size: -
DNA: TGTGCCAGCAGCCAAGAGGCGGGGATAGCAACCGGGGAGCTGTTTTTT; CDR3: CASSQEAGIATGELFF; D: -; J: TRBJ2-2; V: TRBV14; size: -
DNA: TGTGCCAGCAGCTTTGACGCAGGGGGCTTCACTGAAGCTTTCTTT; CDR3: CASSFDAGGFTEAFF; D: TRBD1; J: TRBJ1-1; V: TRBV7-9; size: -
DNA: TGTGCCAGTAGTAGGACAGGAGCTAACTATGGCTACACCTTC; CDR3: CASSRTGANYGYTF; D: TRBD1; J: TRBJ1-2; V: TRBV19; size: -
DNA: TGTGCCAGCAGCCCCGAAGTGCTGGGGGGCCGCACTGAAGCTTTCTTT; CDR3: CASSPEVLGGRTEAFF; D: -; J: TRBJ1-1; V: TRBV11-3; size: -
DNA: TGTGCCAGCAGCCCCCGCTTGAACACTGAAGCTTTCTTT; CDR3: CASSPRLNTEAFF; D: -; J: TRBJ1-1; V: TRBV7-2; size: -